This TCR beta chain originates from a study of neoadjuvant anti-PD-1 for oral cavity cancer. TCRdb keeps only in-frame clones here, not all; method: immunoSEQ multiplex PCR. The sample carries about 68,000 clones, 70% to 90% recorded once. Time point meaning: after neoadjuvant nivolumab, at surgical resection. Patients had newly diagnosed, untreated stage II-IVA oral cavity squamous cell carcinoma. Cohort: HPV-negative, locally advanced oral cavity squamous cell carcinoma patients. The CDR3 has 13 residues. The ends lost 7 bases at V and 8 bases at J; junction bases unmatched: 7. CDR1 and CDR2 from the germline V gene are MNHNS and SASEGT.

Sequenced material: PBMCs, taken after nivolumab (anti-PD-1) treatment. The V gene is TRBV6-1, the J gene TRBJ1-2; TRBD1 matches at 10 bases. This clonotype originated in a person aged 40 to 85 with oral cavity squamous cell carcinoma. CDR3 residues: CASTETGGDGYTF. The CDR3, as DNA: TGTGCCAGCACCGAGACAGGGGGCGACGGCTACACCTTC.